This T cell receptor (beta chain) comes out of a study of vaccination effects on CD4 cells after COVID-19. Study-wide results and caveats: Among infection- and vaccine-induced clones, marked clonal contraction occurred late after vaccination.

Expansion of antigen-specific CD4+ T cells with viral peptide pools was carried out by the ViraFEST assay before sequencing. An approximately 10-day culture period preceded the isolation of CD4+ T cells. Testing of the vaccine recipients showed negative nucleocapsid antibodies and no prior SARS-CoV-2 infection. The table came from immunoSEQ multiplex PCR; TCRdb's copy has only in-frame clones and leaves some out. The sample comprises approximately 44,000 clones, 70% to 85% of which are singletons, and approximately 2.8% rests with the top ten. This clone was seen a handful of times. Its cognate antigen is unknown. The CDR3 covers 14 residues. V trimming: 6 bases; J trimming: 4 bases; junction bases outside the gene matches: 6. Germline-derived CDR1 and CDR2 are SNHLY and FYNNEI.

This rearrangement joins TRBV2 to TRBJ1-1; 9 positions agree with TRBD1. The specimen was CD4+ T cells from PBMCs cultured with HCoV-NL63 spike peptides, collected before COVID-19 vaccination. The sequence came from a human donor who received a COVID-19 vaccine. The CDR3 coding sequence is TGTGCCAGCAGCGGACAGGGGCTTGGCACTGAAGCTTTCTTT. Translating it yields CASSGQGLGTEAFF.